A selection of T cell receptor beta chains follows, all from one sample in a study of spatial heterogeneity in lung cancer. Each CDR3 protein gets one entry after TCRdb re-called the 5' RACE reads with MiXCR. The sample lists 50,000 to 60,000 distinct CDR3 sequences; roughly 8.1% were seen once. The sample was PBMCs, taken at follow-up. Source of these receptors: a female donor with early-stage non-small cell lung cancer. Each CDR3 is given with its conserved first and last residue. D genes are given only for firm matches. The listing skips clone size in some rows; elsewhere it reads once, few, many or a size class.

>TRBD1|15|many|TRBV12-3/TRBV12-4|TRBJ1-6
CASSQTGGYNSPLHF
TGTGCCAGCAGTCAGACAGGGGGCTATAATTCACCCCTCCACTTT
>.|11|.|TRBV7-9|TRBJ2-7
CASSERTEQYF
TGTGCCAGCAGCGAAAGGACGGAGCAGTACTTC
>.|14|many|TRBV12-3/TRBV12-4|TRBJ1-1
CASSLAGGNTEAFF
TGTGCCAGCAGTTTAGCTGGGGGGAACACTGAAGCTTTCTTT
>TRBD2|19|many|TRBV6-5|TRBJ2-3
CASSYSSLAGARLTDTQYF
TGTGCCAGCAGTTACTCGAGTCTAGCGGGGGCCCGGCTCACAGATACGCAGTATTTT
>.|14|many|TRBV7-2|TRBJ2-7
CASSLVRGSYEQYF
TGTGCCAGCAGCTTAGTGCGGGGATCCTACGAGCAGTACTTC
>.|13|few|TRBV6-5|TRBJ1-1
CASSSPQGTEAFF
TGTGCCAGCAGCTCCCCCCAGGGGACTGAAGCTTTCTTT
>TRBD2|18|many|TRBV6-2/TRBV6-3|TRBJ2-6
CASSRGLAGGPGANVLTF
TGTGCCAGCAGTCGTGGACTAGCGGGGGGGCCTGGGGCCAACGTCCTGACTTTC
>.|14|many|TRBV20-1|TRBJ1-1
CSARASLENTEAFF
TGCAGTGCTAGAGCGTCTCTCGAGAACACTGAAGCTTTCTTT
>TRBD2|13|many|TRBV2|TRBJ2-3
CASSYLAGGTQYF
TGTGCCAGCAGTTACCTAGCGGGGGGTACGCAGTATTTT
>TRBD1|16|many|TRBV5-1|TRBJ2-3
CASSRRQGASTDTQYF
TGCGCCAGCAGCAGGCGACAGGGGGCAAGCACAGATACGCAGTATTTT
>TRBD1|16|few|TRBV24-1|TRBJ2-7
CATSAIRDRAEYEQYF
TGTGCCACCAGTGCCATCCGGGACAGGGCGGAGTACGAGCAGTACTTC
>.|13|many|TRBV5-5|TRBJ1-2
CASQPPGAAGYTF
TGTGCCAGTCAACCCCCGGGGGCGGCTGGCTACACCTTC
>.|15|.|TRBV7-2|TRBJ1-4
CASSLDEATNEKLFF
TGTGCCAGCAGCTTAGATGAGGCAACTAATGAAAAACTGTTTTTT
>TRBD2|14|many|TRBV7-9|TRBJ2-1
CASKSGGTYNEQFF
TGTGCCAGCAAAAGCGGGGGCACCTACAATGAGCAGTTCTTC
>.|14|many|TRBV7-9|TRBJ2-7
CASSLSGVTYEQYF
TGTGCCAGCAGCTTGTCGGGGGTCACCTACGAGCAGTACTTC
>TRBD2|14|many|TRBV6-1|TRBJ2-5
CASNPAGGRETQYF
TGTGCCAGCAACCCAGCGGGGGGGCGCGAGACCCAGTACTTC
>TRBD2|16|few|TRBV7-2|TRBJ2-5
CASSLRASGGQETQYF
TGTGCCAGCAGCTTAAGGGCTAGCGGGGGCCAAGAGACCCAGTACTTC
>TRBD1|14|.|TRBV18|TRBJ1-1
CASSLGQGAIEAFF
TGTGCCAGCTCATTGGGACAGGGGGCGATTGAAGCTTTCTTT
>TRBD2|16|.|TRBV11-2|TRBJ2-3
CASGATSGGASTEQYF
TGTGCCAGCGGGGCCACTAGCGGGGGGGCCTCCACTGAGCAGTATTTT
>.|12|.|TRBV5-5|TRBJ2-2
CASSLSGGKLFF
TGTGCCAGCAGCTTGTCAGGGGGGAAACTGTTTTTT
>TRBD1|20|.|TRBV5-5|TRBJ1-1
CASSRQPGQGRWSMNTEAFF
TGTGCCAGCAGCCGCCAACCGGGACAGGGGAGGTGGTCAATGAACACTGAAGCTTTCTTT
>.|14|few|TRBV9|TRBJ1-2
CASSVGAGEEGYTF
TGTGCCAGCAGCGTAGGGGCCGGGGAGGAAGGCTACACCTTC
>TRBD1|15|.|TRBV7-9|TRBJ1-4
CASSPGQGPNEKLFF
TGTGCCAGCAGCCCCGGACAGGGGCCTAATGAAAAACTGTTTTTT
>.|13|.|TRBV12-3/TRBV12-4|TRBJ1-5
CASTLTNDQPQHF
TGTGCCAGCACTTTAACTAACGATCAGCCCCAGCATTTT
>TRBD1|14|few|TRBV13|TRBJ2-3
CASSRGQVGDTQYF
TGTGCCAGCAGCAGGGGACAGGTTGGAGATACGCAGTATTTT
>.|12|few|TRBV2|TRBJ1-1
CASNKLNTEAFF
TGTGCCAGCAATAAATTGAACACTGAAGCTTTCTTT
>TRBD1|17|many|TRBV27|TRBJ2-7
CASSPRQGSASSYEQYF
TGTGCCAGCAGTCCCCGACAGGGGTCGGCCAGCTCCTACGAGCAGTACTTC
>.|12|many|TRBV7-9|TRBJ1-5
CASSRGEQPQHF
TGTGCCAGCAGCCGGGGGGAGCAGCCCCAGCATTTT
>.|15|many|TRBV5-1|TRBJ2-3
CASSFGRPGTDTQYF
TGCGCCAGCAGCTTCGGCCGACCGGGGACAGATACGCAGTATTTT